Listed here is a single TCR beta chain. Its specificity is unknown. The source of the sample is a study of T cell repertoires in cytomegalovirus infection. Overall study: Newly reported HLA-C-restricted and thoroughly characterized HLA-B-restricted CMV epitopes were employed. Carrying CMV and the relevant HLA type showed in public TCR beta signatures.

TCRdb redid the calling of the reads with MiXCR, one entry per CDR3 protein. There are approximately 150,000 distinct CDR3 sequences in the sample; approximately 21% occur only once, and about 25% lies in the top ten. Findings and caveats of the study: The cumulative frequency of public TCR beta families identified carriers of CMV plus the relevant HLA. It was HLA-C-restricted CMV-specific TCR beta clonotypes that dominated the response ex vivo.

The germline gives CDR1 MNHEY, CDR2 SVGAGI. The CDR3 runs 17 residues. V lost 0 bases to trimming and J lost 2 bases, with 15 bases between them. This sequence was found in a human donor in good health (CMV status not recorded). Some clones in this sample may be carry-over from other donors' samples. The J gene is TRBJ2-3, the V gene TRBV6-5; D remains ambiguous. The source material was CD8+ T cells from cultured PBMCs, sampled from culture after CMV antigen stimulation. The CDR3 protein is CASSYSRHRADTDTQYF. The CDR3 nucleotides are TGTGCCAGCAGTTACTCGAGACATCGGGCTGACACAGATACGCAGTATTTT.